This T cell receptor (beta chain) is drawn from a study of CD8 T cells in ankylosing spondylitis (TCRdb year 2017). Study-level background: The study set out to find disease-linked TCR variants by profiling T cell receptor beta repertoires in ankylosing spondylitis patients and healthy donors. The whole study cohort included under 140 healthy donors and under 30 ankylosing spondylitis patients. Peripheral blood was sampled, and synovial fluid was also collected from ankylosing spondylitis patients.

Instrument used: Illumina HiSeq 2500. Quantitative 5'-RACE with molecular barcodes was the method used to prepare the TCR beta libraries. In the original analysis: A new computational method, built on a probabilistic model of VDJ rearrangement, was used to identify disease-linked TCR variants. TCRdb reanalyzed the raw reads on its own, using fastp at Q25 for trimming and MiXCR for clone calling, and kept in-frame beta chains. Here each entry gathers all rows of one CDR3 protein and keeps the most common genes and DNA. These V and J calls rely on TCRdb rather than the paper's analysis. The sample has about 540,000 distinct CDR3 sequences on record, approximately 11% of them singletons. The ten largest clones add up to around 7% of the sample. This clonotype was counted at least ten times. Its antigen has not been determined. Base qualities were left out, and no much larger clone turns up one base away.

General study outcomes and caveats: The disease-linked clones were reported as significantly enriched in matched synovial fluid samples from ankylosing spondylitis patients. Blood from ankylosing spondylitis patients appeared to be characterized by a TCR beta motif composed of under 10 highly homologous amino acid variants. A CD8+ phenotype was shown by the disease-linked clones, which were found at relatively low frequencies in peripheral blood. Some motif variants were previously reported in synovial fluid and blood of reactive arthritis patients, suggesting common disease-initiation mechanisms.

The specimen was blood, either unsorted or a sorted T cell fraction (not recorded which). The TCR comes from a male donor with ankylosing spondylitis.

The CDR3 region has the sequence CASSFRQAHRISYNEQFF. The DNA reads as follows: TGTGCCAGCAGCTTCCGTCAGGCCCACCGGATCTCCTACAATGAGCAGTTCTTC. This sequence uses TRBV5-6 and TRBJ2-1; the D gene lacks a confident call. Taken from the germline V gene, the CDR1 and CDR2 loops are SGHDT and YYEEEE. Its CDR3 holds 18 amino acids, cysteine through phenylalanine. The DNA shown is the 54-base CDR3, in frame from base 1. Trimming takes 2 bases from V and 0 bases from J, and the germline ends sit 18 bases apart. Extended through the reference TRBV5-6 and TRBJ2-1 proteins, this CDR3 yields the full variable domain: DAGVTQSPTHLIKTRGQQVTLRCSPKSGHDTVSWYQQALGQGPQFIFQYYEEEERQRGNFPDRFSGHQFPNYSSELNVNALLLGDSALYLCASSFRQAHRISYNEQFFGPGTRLTVL.